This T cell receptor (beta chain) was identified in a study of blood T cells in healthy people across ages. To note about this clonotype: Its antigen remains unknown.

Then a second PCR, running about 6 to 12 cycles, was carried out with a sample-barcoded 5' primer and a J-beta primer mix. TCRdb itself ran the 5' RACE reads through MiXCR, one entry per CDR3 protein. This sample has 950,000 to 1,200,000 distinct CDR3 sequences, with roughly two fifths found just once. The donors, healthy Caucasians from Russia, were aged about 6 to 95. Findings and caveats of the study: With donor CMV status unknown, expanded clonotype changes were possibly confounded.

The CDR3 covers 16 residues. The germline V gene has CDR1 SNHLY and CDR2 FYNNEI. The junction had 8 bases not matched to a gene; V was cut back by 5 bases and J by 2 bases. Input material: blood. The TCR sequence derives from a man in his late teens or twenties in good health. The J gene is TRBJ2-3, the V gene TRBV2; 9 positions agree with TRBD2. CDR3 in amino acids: CASSRSGGPLTDTQYF. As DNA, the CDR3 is TGTGCCAGCAGTCGGAGCGGGGGGCCTCTCACAGATACGCAGTATTTT.